A single sample is the source of the 10 T cell receptor beta chains below, sequenced in a study of cytomegalovirus exposure and HLA in healthy donors. Amplification used 60 Vbeta primers and 13 Jbeta primers. Some clones are missing from TCRdb's copy, which holds only in-frame ones; the method was immunoSEQ multiplex PCR. The table has under 130,000 clones, about 77% seen once. The sequenced material came from PBMCs. The receptors stem from a woman aged 18 to 35 in good health and CMV-seropositive.

This rearrangement joins TRBV6-5 to TRBJ2-5, with a weak D call TRBD1 (5 bases). The DNA matches TRBJ2-7 better at its end, which makes the J call doubtful. Germline CDR1 reads MNHEY; CDR2 reads SVGAGI. The CDR3 sequence is 12 residues long. The DNA for the CDR3 is TGTGCCAGCGCAGGGTTCACCTACGAGCAGTACTTC. This sequence encodes CASAGFTYEQYF.

The chain couples TRBV28 to TRBJ2-3; 7 positions match TRBD2. The CDR3 length is 9 residues. Per germline, CDR1 MDHEN and CDR2 SYDVKM. Germline trimming cut 11 bases from V and 8 bases from J; bases unmatched to any gene: 1. Here the CDR3 DNA reads TGTGCCTCGGGGGGTACGCAGTATTTT. It translates to CASGGTQYF.

A few counts support this clone. V usage is TRBV13 and J usage is TRBJ1-1, with D unclear. Germline CDR1 reads PRHDT; CDR2 reads FYEKMQ (reference sequence). V was clipped by 2 bases and J by 1 base, with 11 bases between them. The CDR3 runs to 15 residues. The chain's CDR3 is CASSLLGSQNTEAFF. The CDR3, as DNA: TGTGCCAGCAGCTTACTAGGGAGCCAGAACACTGAAGCTTTCTTT.

This clone has a handful of counts. This chain connects TRBV28 to TRBJ2-1, with D possibly TRBD1 on 6 matching bases. V was pared by 6 bases and J by 5 bases, with 20 bases between. The germline CDR1 and CDR2 sequences are MDHEN and SYDVKM. The CDR3 is 16 amino acids. Here the CDR3 DNA reads TGTGCCAGCAGACTGATGGCTACAGGGTCCCACAATGAGCAGTTCTTC. Its protein is CASRLMATGSHNEQFF.

The genes are TRBV7-9 and TRBJ2-1; TRBD1 is a possible D gene (5 bases). The ends were cut back, 4 bases at V and 12 bases at J, with 16 bases in the middle. Looked up from germline, CDR1 is SEHNR and CDR2 is FQNEAQ (reference sequence). This CDR3 has 13 amino acids. The CDR3 DNA is TGTGCCAGCAGCTCCTCTCGCAGGGAAGGGCAGTTCTTC. This encodes CASSSSRREGQFF.

The rearrangement joins TRBV27 to TRBJ1-4; 11 bases map to TRBD1. V shed 4 bases, J shed 5 bases, and the junction held 6 bases outside the gene matches. Germline V CDR1 and CDR2: MNHEY, SMNVEV (reference sequence). CDR3 size: 16 residues. CDR3 DNA sequence: TGTGCCAGCAGTTCGGGGACAGGGGGTTGGAATGAAAAACTGTTTTTT. This codes for CASSSGTGGWNEKLFF.

This clone was found a few times. V usage is TRBV6-1 and J usage is TRBJ2-5; possibly TRBD2 for D (6 bases). Germline V gives CDR1 MNHNS, CDR2 SASEGT. CDR3 length: 16 residues. The V and J ends lost 3 bases and 2 bases respectively, with 16 bases between them. The CDR3 sequence: CASSDKRAARQETQYF. CDR3 DNA sequence: TGTGCCAGCAGTGACAAGCGGGCTGCTCGGCAAGAGACCCAGTACTTC.

The V gene is TRBV28, the J gene TRBJ2-7; TRBD2 agrees at 8 bases. Per the germline V gene, CDR1 is MDHEN and CDR2 is SYDVKM. V was clipped by 8 bases and J by 5 bases; unmatched bases: 8. The CDR3 loop spans 13 amino acids. CDR3 in DNA: TGTGCCAGCCGAGCGGGAGAGCTCCACGAGCAGTACTTC. Translation gives CASRAGELHEQYF.

The chain uses TRBV13 and TRBJ1-2; TRBD1 aligns across 8 bases. Trimming took 4 bases from V and 4 from J; bases not matched to a gene: 5. The CDR3 consists of 14 residues. Germline CDR1 and CDR2: PRHDT and FYEKMQ (reference sequence). The CDR3 sequence: CASSSSDRGYGYTF. CDR3 DNA sequence: TGTGCCAGCAGCTCCTCTGACAGGGGCTATGGCTACACCTTC.

This chain uses TRBV27 with TRBJ2-4; TRBD2 agrees at 10 bases. The CDR3 has 15 amino acids. Per germline, CDR1 MNHEY and CDR2 SMNVEV (reference sequence). Trimming cost V 11 bases and J 8 bases; bases outside gene matches: 15. Here the CDR3 reads CAGGEREGLRYIQYF. CDR3 DNA: TGTGCCGGGGGGGAGCGGGAGGGCCTGAGGTACATTCAGTACTTC.